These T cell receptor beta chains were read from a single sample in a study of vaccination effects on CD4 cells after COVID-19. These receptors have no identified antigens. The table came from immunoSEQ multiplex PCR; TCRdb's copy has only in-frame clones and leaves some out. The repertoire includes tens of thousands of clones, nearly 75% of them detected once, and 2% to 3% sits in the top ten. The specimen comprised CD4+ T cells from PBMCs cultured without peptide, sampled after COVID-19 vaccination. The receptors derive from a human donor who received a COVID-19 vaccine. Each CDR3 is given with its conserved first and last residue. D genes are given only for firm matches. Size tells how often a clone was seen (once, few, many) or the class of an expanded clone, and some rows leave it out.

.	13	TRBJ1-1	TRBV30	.	TGTGCCTGGAGTGTACAGGCAGGTTGGAAAGCTTTCTTT	CAWSVQAGWKAFF
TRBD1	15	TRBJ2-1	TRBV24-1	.	TGTGCCACCAGTGACCCGGGACAGGGCTTCAATGAGCAGTTCTTC	CATSDPGQGFNEQFF
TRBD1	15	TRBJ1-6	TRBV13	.	TGTGCCAGCAGCCGTACTACAGGGGGTAATTCACCCCTCCACTTT	CASSRTTGGNSPLHF
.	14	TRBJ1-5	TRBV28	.	TGTGCCAGCAGTTTGTTCCGCACCGGGGCGCCCCAGCATTTT	CASSLFRTGAPQHF
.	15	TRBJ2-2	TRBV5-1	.	TGCGCCAGCCAGAGGGCGGTGATGAACACCGGGGAGCTGTTTTTT	CASQRAVMNTGELFF
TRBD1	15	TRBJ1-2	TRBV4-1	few	TGCGCCAGCAGCCAACGCGGCGGACAGGGCAGGGGCTACACCTTC	CASSQRGGQGRGYTF
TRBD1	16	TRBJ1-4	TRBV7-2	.	TGTGCCAGCAGCTTTAGGGGGGGACAGGGGGATGAAAAACTGTTTTTT	CASSFRGGQGDEKLFF
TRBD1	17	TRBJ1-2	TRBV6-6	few	TGTGCCAGCAGTCCGAGCCTGACAGGGAGAACTAACTATGGCTACACCTTC	CASSPSLTGRTNYGYTF
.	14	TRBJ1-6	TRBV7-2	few	TGTGCCAGCAGCTCCAGGGGCGGGTATTCACCCCTCCACTTT	CASSSRGGYSPLHF
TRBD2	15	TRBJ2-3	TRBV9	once	TGTGCCAGCAGCGTGGGACTAGCGGGGGTAGATACGCAGTATTTT	CASSVGLAGVDTQYF
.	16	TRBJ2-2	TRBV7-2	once	TGTGCCAGCAGCAGGGAGGCCAGGGCGTACACCGGGGAGCTGTTTTTT	CASSREARAYTGELFF
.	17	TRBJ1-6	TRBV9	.	TGTGCCAGCAGCCTAGGTGCAGGGGCTCTGAGGAATTCACCCCTCCACTTT	CASSLGAGALRNSPLHF
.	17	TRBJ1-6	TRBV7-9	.	TGTGCCAGCAGCTTAACGGGGACGGGAGACCTAGTTAAACCCCTCCACTTT	CASSLTGTGDLVKPLHF
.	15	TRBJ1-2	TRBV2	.	TGTGCCAGCAGTGAAACCCAGCAGGGATCGAATGGCTACACCTTC	CASSETQQGSNGYTF
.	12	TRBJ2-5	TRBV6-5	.	TGTGCCAGCAGTTACTCTCAAGAGACCCAGTACTTC	CASSYSQETQYF
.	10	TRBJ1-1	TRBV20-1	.	TGCAGTGCTAGGAAGGCTGAAGCTTTCTTT	CSARKAEAFF
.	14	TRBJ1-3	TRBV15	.	TGTGCCACCAGTCGACTGAGCTCTGGAAACACCATATATTTT	CATSRLSSGNTIYF
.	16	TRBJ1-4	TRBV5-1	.	TGCGCCAGCAGCCTGCTGACCCCAGCAACTAATGAAAAACTGTTTTTT	CASSLLTPATNEKLFF
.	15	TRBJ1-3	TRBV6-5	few	TGTGCCAGCAGTTACTCGAGGGTCCCTGGAAACACCATATATTTT	CASSYSRVPGNTIYF
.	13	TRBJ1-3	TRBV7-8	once	TGTGCCAGCAGCTTTTCCGAAGGAAACACCATATATTTT	CASSFSEGNTIYF
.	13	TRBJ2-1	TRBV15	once	TGTGCCACCAGCAGAGGACTAGACAATGAGCAGTTCTTC	CATSRGLDNEQFF
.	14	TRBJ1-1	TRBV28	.	TGTGCCAGCAGCCCCGCGGGGGGTCGCACTGAAGCTTTCTTT	CASSPAGGRTEAFF
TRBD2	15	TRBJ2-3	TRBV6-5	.	TGTGCCAGCAGTTTTACAGCGGGGAGCACAGATACGCAGTATTTT	CASSFTAGSTDTQYF
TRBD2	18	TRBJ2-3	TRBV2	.	TGTGCCAGCAGTGATGGACTAGCGGGGGGGAGGGGGACAGATACGCAGTATTTT	CASSDGLAGGRGTDTQYF
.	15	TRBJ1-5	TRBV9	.	TGTGCCAGCAGCGTAGCTGGCCGTAGCAATCAGCCCCAGCATTTT	CASSVAGRSNQPQHF
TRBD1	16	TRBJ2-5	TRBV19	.	TGTGCCAGCAAATTCTCCGGGACAGGGATAGGGGAGACCCAGTACTTC	CASKFSGTGIGETQYF
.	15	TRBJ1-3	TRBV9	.	TGTGCCAGCAGCGTAGGGGCCCCCTCTGGAAACACCATATATTTT	CASSVGAPSGNTIYF
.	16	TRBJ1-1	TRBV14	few	TGTGCCAGCAGCCAAGATCTCGGGGAGTTGAACACTGAAGCTTTCTTT	CASSQDLGELNTEAFF
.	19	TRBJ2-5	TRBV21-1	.	TGTGCCAGCAGTCCGGATTTCGGGACAGAGAAGAAATATCGAGAGACCCAGTACTTC	CASSPDFGTEKKYRETQYF
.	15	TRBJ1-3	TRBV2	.	TGTGCCAGCAGTCGAGACGGGAACTCTGGAAACACCATATATTTT	CASSRDGNSGNTIYF
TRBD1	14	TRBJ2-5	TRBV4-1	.	TGCGCCAGCAGCCCTGGGACAGTCCAAGAGACCCAGTACTTC	CASSPGTVQETQYF
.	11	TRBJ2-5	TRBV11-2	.	TGTGCCAGCAGCTTAGGAGAGACCCAGTACTTC	CASSLGETQYF